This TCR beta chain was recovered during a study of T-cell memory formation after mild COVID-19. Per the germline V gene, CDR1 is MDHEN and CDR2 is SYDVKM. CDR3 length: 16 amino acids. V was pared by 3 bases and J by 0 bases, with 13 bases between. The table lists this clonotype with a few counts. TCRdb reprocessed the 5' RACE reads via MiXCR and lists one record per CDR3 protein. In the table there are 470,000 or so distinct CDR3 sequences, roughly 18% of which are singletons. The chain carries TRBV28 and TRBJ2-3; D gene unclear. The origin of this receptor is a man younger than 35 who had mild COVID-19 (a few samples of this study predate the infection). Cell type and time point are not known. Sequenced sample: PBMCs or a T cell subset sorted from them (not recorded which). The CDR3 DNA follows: TGTGCCAGCAGTTTCCCCCCTATGCGGAGCACAGATACGCAGTATTTT. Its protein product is CASSFPPMRSTDTQYF.